Sequencing of this TCR beta chain was carried out in a study of blood T cell repertoires in COVID-19. Study as a whole: Specimens from acute and convalescent COVID-19 originated in the United States, Italy and Spain. Sources were T cells, B-cell-depleted T cells, or PBMCs; the material itself was cDNA or gDNA.

Repertoires were generated with immunoSEQ multiplex PCR, while TCRdb's copy carries only in-frame clones and drops some. The sample holds 150,000 to 200,000 clones, 81% seen once. The sequence was obtained from a human donor in a cohort sampled during active COVID-19. Input material: peripheral blood.

The DNA of the CDR3 is TGTGCCAGCAGTGAGACACCTGGAAACACCATATATTTT. It encodes CASSETPGNTIYF. The rearrangement uses TRBV6-1 and TRBJ1-3; the D is unclear. The CDR3 is 13 amino acids. CDR1 is MNHNS and CDR2 is SASEGT in the germline V gene. The ends were cut back, 3 bases at V and 2 bases at J, with 5 bases in the middle.